This T cell receptor (beta chain) was observed in a study of patients and donors after allogeneic stem cell transplantation (dated by TCRdb to between 2020 and 2021). Including cysteine and phenylalanine, the CDR3 has 14 amino acids. Only the CDR3 part of the read is kept: 42 bases, read in frame from the first base. Cut back by 4 bases and 5 bases, the V and J ends lie 14 bases apart. Worth noting for this clonotype: This clone's antigen is unknown. Per-base qualities were not stored, and no clone one base away is much larger.

Libraries were constructed by RT-PCR. The sequencing machine was a NextSeq 550. TCRdb itself trimmed the public reads at Q25 with fastp, ran MiXCR and retained productive beta chains. Entries are consolidated by CDR3 protein sequence, retaining the most common genes and DNA. The sample has about 960,000 distinct CDR3 sequences on record, roughly 17% of them singletons. The ten largest clones represent 5.5% to 6.5% of the sample. The chain is encoded by TRBV12-3 or TRBV12-4 joined to TRBJ2-5; TRBD2 might be the D gene, on 7 matching bases. The specimen sequenced was blood, either unsorted or a sorted T cell fraction (not recorded which). This TCR was recovered from a human donor who was either an allogeneic HSCT recipient or a stem cell or donor lymphocyte infusion donor (not recorded which). It is not recorded whose cells these are; they may come from a transplant donor. The DNA sequence is given as TGTGCCAGCAGTTCCCGGGGGCGGGGGGAGACCCAGTACTTC. Translated, it gives CASSSRGRGETQYF.